A selection of T cell receptor beta chains follows, all from one sample in a study of tumor and adjacent non-tumor tissue in lung cancer. MiXCR, run by TCRdb on the multiplex PCR reads, gives a single entry per CDR3 protein. The repertoire holds approximately 120,000 distinct CDR3 sequences, with around 80% as singletons. The sample consisted of lung tumor tissue. The receptors here all came from a woman aged 60-75 years with non-small cell lung cancer. Each CDR3 is given with its conserved first and last residue. D genes are given only for firm matches. Not all rows give a size; the values are once, few, many and, for expanded clones, a class.

V gene	D gene	clone size	J gene	CDR3 DNA	CDR3 protein
TRBV12-3/TRBV12-4	-	many	TRBJ1-1	TGTGCCAGCAGTTTAGGGCGGCTGAACACTGAAGCTTTCTTT	CASSLGRLNTEAFF
TRBV20-1	-	many	TRBJ2-4	TGCAGTGCTAGAGACGACCAGATCGGCAAAAACATTCAGTACTTC	CSARDDQIGKNIQYF
TRBV28	-	-	TRBJ1-1	TGTGCCACCCATAAGGGGGGCAGTGGGAACACTGAATTTTTCTTT	CATHKGGSGNTEFFF
TRBV6-2/TRBV6-3	-	-	TRBJ2-7	TGTGCCAGCAGCCGAGGACGGGGACAATACGAGCAGTACTTC	CASSRGRGQYEQYF
TRBV4-3	-	-	TRBJ2-5	TGCGCCAGTAGCCGAAACCGGGACTCACCAGAGACCCAGTACTTC	CASSRNRDSPETQYF
TRBV6-1	-	-	TRBJ1-5	TGTGCCAGCAGAAGCAACAGGGACGGTAAGCTCCAGCATTTT	CASRSNRDGKLQHF
TRBV20-1	-	-	TRBJ1-2	TGCAGTGTTAGAAACCCACCGAGCAACCATGGCTACACCTTC	CSVRNPPSNHGYTF
TRBV20-1	TRBD1	-	TRBJ1-2	TGCAGAGCTAGAGATAGGGCGGGACAGAGGAGAGGAGAAGGCTATGGCTACACCTTC	CRARDRAGQRRGEGYGYTF
TRBV11-2	-	-	TRBJ2-7	TGTGCCAGCATCATGGGGACGAATAGGCAGTACTTC	CASIMGTNRQYF
TRBV11-2	TRBD2	-	TRBJ2-1	TGTGCCAGCAGCTTTAGAGTAGCGGGAGTCTCCTACAATGAGCAGTTCTTC	CASSFRVAGVSYNEQFF
TRBV5-5	-	-	TRBJ2-2	TGTGTCAGCAGCTTGGGGGTCGGGGCCGGGGAGCTGTTTTTT	CVSSLGVGAGELFF
TRBV11-2	-	-	TRBJ1-2	TGTGGCAGCAGCGGCCTCAGAGGCGGTGGCTACACCTTC	CGSSGLRGGGYTF
TRBV28	TRBD2	-	TRBJ2-3	TGTACCAGCAGCCTACTTAGCGGGAGCGGCACAGATACGCAGTATTTT	CTSSLLSGSGTDTQYF
TRBV4-2	-	-	TRBJ1-1	TGTGCCAGCAGCCAAGAGGCGGTTGTTGACACTGAAGTTTTCTTT	CASSQEAVVDTEVFF
TRBV11-2	-	-	TRBJ1-5	TGTGCCATCAGCTTAGAGTATAATCAGCCCGAGCATTTT	CAISLEYNQPEHF
TRBV20-1	TRBD1	many	TRBJ1-2	TGCAGTGCCCACGACAGGGGAAGCTATGGCTACACCTTC	CSAHDRGSYGYTF
TRBV21-1	-	-	TRBJ2-1	TGTGCCAGCAGCAAAGCGCGGGTTAGCGGGAGGGCCTCCTACAATGAGCAGTTCTTC	CASSKARVSGRASYNEQFF
TRBV11-3	TRBD2	-	TRBJ2-1	TGTGCCAGCGGCCGGGGCGGGGGTCAAGTCATTGAGCAGTTCTTC	CASGRGGGQVIEQFF
TRBV11-2	-	-	TRBJ2-1	TGTGCCAGCAGCTTTGAGGACAACAATGAGCAGTTCTTC	CASSFEDNNEQFF
TRBV28	-	-	TRBJ1-5	TGTGCCAGCAACAAGTGGACTCTCAGTCAGCCCCAGCATTTT	CASNKWTLSQPQHF
TRBV20-1	-	-	TRBJ2-1	TGCAGTGCTAGGGAATACCTAGACTACATTGAGCAGTTCTTC	CSAREYLDYIEQFF
TRBV6-2/TRBV6-3	-	-	TRBJ2-2	TGTGCCAGCAGCCCCGGTGCTAGGGGGTTGTACACCAGGGAGCTGTTTTTT	CASSPGARGLYTRELFF
TRBV11-3	-	once	TRBJ2-7	TGTGCCAGTAGCTTAAATCCGGCTAGGTCGAACGAGCAGTACTTC	CASSLNPARSNEQYF
TRBV11-3	-	-	TRBJ2-1	TGTGCTAGCAGTTATACGGACGGAGAGAATGGCTCCTACAATGAGCAGTTCTTC	CASSYTDGENGSYNEQFF
TRBV20-1	-	-	TRBJ2-7	TGCAGTGCTAGAGCCGGGGGTAACTCCTACGACCACTACTTC	CSARAGGNSYDHYF
TRBV10-3	-	-	TRBJ2-7	TGTGCCATCAGTGCTTCCGGGAGAGGGGAAAGGGAGCAGTATTTC	CAISASGRGEREQYF
TRBV29-1	TRBD1	-	TRBJ1-1	TGCAGCGCCCATTGGTTGGGACAGGGTAGCACTGAAGCTTTCTTT	CSAHWLGQGSTEAFF
TRBV7-2	-	-	TRBJ1-1	TGTGCCAGCAGCTTCACCCAGGAAGTGACTGAAGCTTTCTTT	CASSFTQEVTEAFF
TRBV5-1	-	-	TRBJ2-7	TGCGCCAGCAGCTTGGCCGAGGTTGTAGGGAACTACGAGCAGCACTTC	CASSLAEVVGNYEQHF
TRBV7-9	TRBD2	-	TRBJ2-5	TGTGCCAGCAGCTCAAACCTAGCGGGCGAAGAGATCCAGTATTTC	CASSSNLAGEEIQYF
TRBV10-1	-	-	TRBJ2-1	TGCGTCAGCAGTCAGGGGGGGAGCTCCTATAATGAGCAGTTCTTC	CVSSQGGSSYNEQFF
TRBV20-1	-	once	TRBJ2-5	TGCAGTGCTAATATAGGGAACGTAGAGACCCAGTACTTC	CSANIGNVETQYF
TRBV6-5	-	many	TRBJ1-2	TGTGCCAGCAGTTCCTGGCCAGCCTATGGCTACACCTTC	CASSSWPAYGYTF
TRBV28	-	-	TRBJ1-2	TGTGCCAGCAGTATAGGAAACAAGGACAGCTACACCTTC	CASSIGNKDSYTF
TRBV11-1	-	once	TRBJ1-2	TGTGCCAGCAGCTTTGGGTCGGGATTTAACTATGGCTACACGTTC	CASSFGSGFNYGYTF
TRBV6-1	-	many	TRBJ1-2	TGTGCCAGCAGTGAAACCAGGGGAGACTATGGCTACACCTTC	CASSETRGDYGYTF
TRBV6-1	-	-	TRBJ1-1	TGTGCCAGCAGTATTGGAGACAAGGGGGTCGGCATTGAAGCTTTCTTT	CASSIGDKGVGIEAFF
TRBV11-3	TRBD1	-	TRBJ1-6	TGTGCCACCAGCCTAGGGGACAGATATAATTCATCCCTCCACTTT	CATSLGDRYNSSLHF
TRBV5-5	TRBD1	-	TRBJ2-3	TGTGCCAGCAGCACGACAGGGATTGTTATGCAGTATTTT	CASSTTGIVMQYF
TRBV20-1	-	many	TRBJ2-7	TGCAGTGCTATCGGCCTAGGGGACTACGAGCAGTACTTC	CSAIGLGDYEQYF
TRBV10-3	-	-	TRBJ1-5	TGTGCCATCAGTGTTGGGGTAAACAGCAATCAGCCCCAGCATTTT	CAISVGVNSNQPQHF
TRBV11-2	-	-	TRBJ2-7	TGTGCCAGCAGCCACGAACCTCCGGGGGAGCAGATCTTC	CASSHEPPGEQIF
TRBV4-1	-	-	TRBJ2-5	TGCGCCAGCAGACAAGATCGCGGTACAGTGGAGAGCCAGTACTTC	CASRQDRGTVESQYF
TRBV7-9	TRBD1	-	TRBJ1-2	TGTGCCAGCAGCCCTATGGACAGGGGAGATGGCTACACCTTC	CASSPMDRGDGYTF
TRBV6-2/TRBV6-3	TRBD1	-	TRBJ2-7	TGTGCCAGCAGGCCCCTCCGGGACAGGGCCTACGAGCAGTACTTC	CASRPLRDRAYEQYF
TRBV9	-	-	TRBJ2-1	TGTGCCAGCAGTGTCTCCGATTACGGCCTGTTCTTC	CASSVSDYGLFF